Shown below are 16 T cell receptor beta chains from a single sample sequenced in a study of shared clonotypes between healthy human individuals. The naive CD8 subset, CD45RO-negative cells positively selected for CCR7, excluded terminally differentiated effector memory CD45RA+ cells. The protocol was immunoSEQ multiplex PCR, while the TCRdb copy is restricted to in-frame clones and leaves out a portion. The table lists about 2 million clones, about 94% of them singletons. The sample comprised naive CD8+ T cells sorted from blood. The receptor set was obtained from a man aged 18 to 29 in good health.

In the case of this clone: Distinct nucleotide sequences in the sample also encode this CDR3. The J gene is TRBJ2-7, the V gene TRBV5-6; D remains unclear. Deletions cut 0 bases from V and 3 bases from J, with 7 bases between. CDR1 SGHDT and CDR2 YYEEEE come from the germline V gene. The CDR3 runs 13 residues. The CDR3 reads CASSLVADYEQYF. CDR3 coding DNA: TGTGCCAGCAGCTTGGTGGCGGACTACGAGCAGTACTTC.

This chain connects TRBV9 to TRBJ2-1, with TRBD1 matching over 9 bases. V was pared by 1 base and J by 5 bases, with 10 bases of the junction left unmatched. CDR3 length equals 17 residues. CDR1 and CDR2 (germline): SGDLS, YYNGEE. The CDR3 protein is CASSVIRRDRVDNEQFF. CDR3 sequence (DNA): TGTGCCAGCAGCGTAATTCGCCGGGACAGGGTTGACAATGAGCAGTTCTTC.

This chain links TRBV4-2 with TRBJ2-5; the D gene could be TRBD1 or TRBD2 (5 bases each). CDR3 length: 17 residues. V lost 0 bases to trimming and J lost 3 bases, with 17 bases between them. Germline V gene data show CDR1 as LGHNA and CDR2 as YNFKEQ. The CDR3 coding sequence is TGTGCCAGCAGCCAAGAAAGTGGGCCGGGGCCCAAAGAGACCCAGTACTTC. Protein: CASSQESGPGPKETQYF.

V is TRBV6-1 and J is TRBJ2-7, with 8 nucleotides matching TRBD2. Germline V gene data show CDR1 as MNHNS and CDR2 as SASEGT. CDR3 length: 15 amino acids. V was clipped by 6 bases and J by 3 bases; unmatched bases: 10. The CDR3 reads CASRESASGFYEQYF. In DNA, the CDR3 is TGTGCCAGCAGAGAGTCGGCTAGCGGGTTCTACGAGCAGTACTTC.

The genes are TRBV6-5 and TRBJ1-4; the D gene is possibly TRBD1 (5 bases). This CDR3 comprises 13 residues. Trimming shortened V by 9 bases and J by 7 bases, and 15 bases separated the two germline ends. CDR1 MNHEY and CDR2 SVGAGI come from the germline V gene. This CDR3 reads CASPLERGEKLFF. The CDR3 DNA sequence: TGTGCCAGTCCTTTGGAAAGGGGTGAAAAACTGTTTTTT.

The chain joins TRBV7-6 to TRBJ2-7, with D possibly being TRBD1 (6 bases). The CDR3 runs 15 residues. The germline CDR1 and CDR2 sequences are SGHVS and FNYEAQ. V was cut by 1 base and J by 6 bases, with 16 bases left in between. The CDR3 here is CASSLEGDPTGEQYF. DNA for the CDR3: TGTGCCAGCAGCTTAGAGGGGGACCCCACAGGCGAGCAGTACTTC.

The V call is TRBV27, the J call TRBJ2-5; 10 positions match TRBD1. From germline, CDR1 is MNHEY and CDR2 SMNVEV (reference sequence). V was pared by 3 bases and J by 4 bases, with 5 bases of the junction left unmatched. There are 15 residues in the CDR3. CDR3 amino acids: CASSLGTGEGETQYF. As DNA, the CDR3 is TGTGCCAGCAGTTTGGGGACAGGGGAAGGAGAGACCCAGTACTTC.

The chain employs TRBV6-5 and TRBJ2-7; TRBD1 or TRBD2 may be the D gene (5 bases each). Germline V gene lookup returns CDR1 MNHEY and CDR2 SVGAGI. The CDR3 spans 15 residues. Trimming left V 2 bases short and J 4 bases short, with 15 bases between. CDR3: CASSYEWGISYEQYF. The CDR3 region has the DNA TGTGCCAGCAGTTACGAATGGGGGATTAGTTACGAGCAGTACTTC.

This chain joins TRBV19 and TRBJ2-7; D is possibly TRBD1 (6 bases). There are 12 residues in the CDR3. Trimming cost V 10 bases and J 0 bases, with 10 bases left between them. Germline CDR1 reads LNHDA; CDR2 reads SQIVND (reference sequence). The CDR3 loop reads CATRDTSYEQYF. The DNA of the CDR3 is TGTGCCACTAGGGACACCTCCTACGAGCAGTACTTC.

This clone was counted a single time. V usage is TRBV6-6 and J usage is TRBJ2-7, with 10 bases fitting TRBD2. CDR3 length: 15 residues. The ends lost 3 bases at V and 5 bases at J; junction bases unmatched: 7. Per germline, CDR1 MNHNY and CDR2 SVGAGI (reference sequence). In nucleotides, the CDR3 is TGTGCCAGCAGTTATTACCAGGGACTAGCGAACGAGCAGTACTTC. This encodes CASSYYQGLANEQYF.

This rearrangement joins TRBV9 to TRBJ1-2; no firm D call. Germline-derived CDR1 and CDR2 are SGDLS and YYNGEE. The CDR3 is 16 residues long. Trimming pared 3 bases from V and 0 bases from J, leaving 15 bases between. The CDR3 DNA sequence: TGTGCCAGCAGCGGTTTCGGTGGCAGAGCTAACTATGGCTACACCTTC. This gives the protein CASSGFGGRANYGYTF.

The rearrangement uses TRBV5-6 and TRBJ2-3; D not certain. Germline V gene data show CDR1 as SGHDT and CDR2 as YYEEEE. CDR3 length: 15 residues. Trimming pared 1 base from V and 0 bases from J, leaving 9 bases between. CDR3 nucleotide sequence: TGTGCCAGCAGCTTGCTTATGCGGAGCACAGATACGCAGTATTTT. As protein: CASSLLMRSTDTQYF.

This chain joins TRBV6-1 and TRBJ1-1; D is possibly TRBD1 (6 bases). Germline V gene sequence: CDR1 MNHNS, CDR2 SASEGT. The CDR3 is made up of 15 amino acids. The ends were cut back, 1 base at V and 4 bases at J, with 13 bases in the middle. The CDR3 loop is CASSEVLGAGTEAFF. CDR3 sequence (DNA): TGTGCCAGCAGTGAAGTCTTGGGGGCTGGCACTGAAGCTTTCTTT.

This sequence joins TRBV13 and TRBJ1-1, with D hard to call. Per the germline V gene, CDR1 is PRHDT and CDR2 is FYEKMQ (reference sequence). Trimming shortened V by 3 bases and J by 1 base, and 6 bases separated the two germline ends. This CDR3 has 13 amino acids. CDR3 region: CASSFGTNTEAFF. CDR3 coding DNA: TGTGCCAGCAGCTTTGGTACGAACACTGAAGCTTTCTTT.

V usage is TRBV7-9 and J usage is TRBJ1-4; tentative D call: TRBD1 (6 bases). Germline CDR1 reads SEHNR; CDR2 reads FQNEAQ (reference sequence). CDR3 size: 13 residues. V was pared by 4 bases and J by 7 bases, with 10 bases between. The CDR3 DNA sequence: TGTGCCAGCAGCTCGGGACATTCTGAAAAACTGTTTTTT. The encoded protein is CASSSGHSEKLFF.

The chain links TRBV7-3 to TRBJ2-1; TRBD1 matches 7 bases. V was clipped by 5 bases and J by 3 bases; unmatched bases: 10. The CDR3 loop spans 16 amino acids. Germline lookup yields CDR1 SGHTA and CDR2 FQGTGA. The CDR3 nucleotides read TGTGCCAGCAGCCCCAAACTGGGACAGCTCTACAATGAGCAGTTCTTC. Translated, it gives CASSPKLGQLYNEQFF.